This T cell receptor (beta chain) was observed in a study of T-cell memory formation after mild COVID-19. Study findings and constraints: Clones contracting over day 15 to 85 were CD4/CD8 balanced, with later expanders leaning CD4+. Researchers found some responding clones in pre-infection memory, a sign that cross-reactive memory joined.

Many counts were recorded for this clonotype. What it recognizes is unknown. 5'RACE primed at constant segments yielded TCR alpha and TCR beta cDNA libraries bearing sample barcodes and UMIs. Via MiXCR, TCRdb re-called the 5' RACE reads, giving one row per CDR3 protein. The sample consists of 450,000 or so distinct CDR3 sequences, roughly 20% of them appearing once. Sequencing was carried out using PBMCs or a T cell subset sorted from them (not recorded which). This TCR derives from an adult woman who had mild COVID-19 (a few samples of this study predate the infection). Cell type and time point are not known.

The CDR3 coding sequence is TGTGCCAGCTCACCCTCAAGGGCAGGTGGGCCTGAAGCTTTCTTT. This gives the protein CASSPSRAGGPEAFF. This chain joins TRBV18 and TRBJ1-1; D unclear. V lost 3 bases to trimming and J lost 6 bases, with 17 bases between them. CDR3 length: 15 residues. Germline CDR1 and CDR2: KGHSH and LQKENI.